This T cell receptor (beta chain) was sequenced during a study of shared clonotypes between healthy human individuals. Whole-study results and caveats: In the sorted subsets, rarefaction showed sequencing was incomplete despite large depth.

Donors were Caucasian adults residing in Nashville, Tennessee, USA. Trimming stripped 3 bases from V and 5 bases from J, with 14 bases between. CDR1 is SGHTA, CDR2 FQGNSA, per germline. This CDR3 is 15 amino acids long. Sequencing used immunoSEQ multiplex PCR; TCRdb keeps in-frame clones, though not all of them. The top ten clones hold over 1.5% of a sample with more than 550,000 clones, around 77% of them seen once. Regarding this clone: Its antigen is unknown.

J is TRBJ2-4 and V is TRBV7-2, with D perhaps being TRBD1 or TRBD2 (5 bases each). The origin of this receptor is a woman in her twenties or thirties in good health. The sequencing sample was made of memory CD4+ T cells sorted from blood. The sample's subset: CD45RA-negative fraction. The CDR3 bases are TGTGCCAGCAGCTTCTCCGGGACGGCTGAAAACATTCAGTACTTC. Residues: CASSFSGTAENIQYF.